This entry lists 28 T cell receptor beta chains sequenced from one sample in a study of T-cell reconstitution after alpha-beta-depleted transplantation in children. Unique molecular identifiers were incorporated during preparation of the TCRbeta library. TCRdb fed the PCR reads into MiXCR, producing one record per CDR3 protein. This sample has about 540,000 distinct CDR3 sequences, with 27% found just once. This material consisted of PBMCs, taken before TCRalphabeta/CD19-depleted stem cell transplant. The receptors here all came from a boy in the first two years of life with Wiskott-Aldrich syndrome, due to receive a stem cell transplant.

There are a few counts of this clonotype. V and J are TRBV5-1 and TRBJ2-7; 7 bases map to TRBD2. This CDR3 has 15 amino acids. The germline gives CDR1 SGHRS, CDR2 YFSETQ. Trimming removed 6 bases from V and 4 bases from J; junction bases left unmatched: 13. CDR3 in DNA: TGCGCCAGCACCACGGACCTGGGAGGGCCATACGAGCAGTACTTC. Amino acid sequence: CASTTDLGGPYEQYF. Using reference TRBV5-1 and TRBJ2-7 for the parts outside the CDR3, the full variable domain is KAGVTQTPRYLIKTRGQQVTLSCSPISGHRSVSWYQQTPGQGLQFLFEYFSETQRNKGNFPGRFSGRQFSNSRSEMNVSTLELGDSALYLCASTTDLGGPYEQYFGPGTRLTVT.

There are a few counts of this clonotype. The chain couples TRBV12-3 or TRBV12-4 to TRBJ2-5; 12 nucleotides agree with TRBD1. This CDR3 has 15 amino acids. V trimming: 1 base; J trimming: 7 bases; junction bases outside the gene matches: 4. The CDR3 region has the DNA TGTGCCAGCAGTTTAGGGGGACAGGGGGCTCTGACCCAGTACTTC. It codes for CASSLGGQGALTQYF.

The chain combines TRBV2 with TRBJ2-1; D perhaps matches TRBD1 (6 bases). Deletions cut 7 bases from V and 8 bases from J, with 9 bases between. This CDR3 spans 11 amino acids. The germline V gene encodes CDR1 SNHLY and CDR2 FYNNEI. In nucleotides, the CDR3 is TGTGCCAGCAAGGGGGACCATGAGCAGTTCTTC. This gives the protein CASKGDHEQFF.

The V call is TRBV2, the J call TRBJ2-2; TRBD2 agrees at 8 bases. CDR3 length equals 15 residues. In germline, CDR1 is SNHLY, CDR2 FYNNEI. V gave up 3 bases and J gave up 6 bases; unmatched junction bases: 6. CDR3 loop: CASSDPGLGAGELFF. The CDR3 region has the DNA TGTGCCAGCAGTGACCCGGGACTAGGAGCCGGGGAGCTGTTTTTT.

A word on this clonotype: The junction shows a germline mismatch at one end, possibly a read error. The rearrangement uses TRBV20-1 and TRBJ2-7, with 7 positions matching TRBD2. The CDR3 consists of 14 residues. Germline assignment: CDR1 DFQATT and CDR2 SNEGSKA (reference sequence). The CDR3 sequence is CSARAGEGLEEPYF. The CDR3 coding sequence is TGCAGTGCTAGAGCCGGGGAGGGATTGGAGGAGCCGTACTTC.

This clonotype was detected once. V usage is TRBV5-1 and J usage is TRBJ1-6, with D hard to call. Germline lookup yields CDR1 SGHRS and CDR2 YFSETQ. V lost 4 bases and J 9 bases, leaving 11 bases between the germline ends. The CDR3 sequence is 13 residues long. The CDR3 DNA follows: TGCGCCAGCAGCGCCGACATCGGTTCACCCCTCCACTTT. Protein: CASSADIGSPLHF.

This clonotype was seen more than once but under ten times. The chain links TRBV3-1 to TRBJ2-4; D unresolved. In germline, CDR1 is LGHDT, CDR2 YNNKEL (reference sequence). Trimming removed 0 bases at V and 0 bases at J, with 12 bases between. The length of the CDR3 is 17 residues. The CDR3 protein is CASSQDIGGVAKNIQYF. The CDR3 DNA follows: TGTGCCAGCAGCCAAGATATTGGCGGAGTAGCCAAAAACATTCAGTACTTC.

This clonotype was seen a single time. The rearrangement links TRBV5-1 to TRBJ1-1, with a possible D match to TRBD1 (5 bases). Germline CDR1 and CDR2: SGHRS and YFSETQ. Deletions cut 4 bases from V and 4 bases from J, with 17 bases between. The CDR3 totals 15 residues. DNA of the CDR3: TGCGCCAGCAGCCCAGACCGGGGGAGGATCACTGAAGCTTTCTTT. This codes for CASSPDRGRITEAFF.

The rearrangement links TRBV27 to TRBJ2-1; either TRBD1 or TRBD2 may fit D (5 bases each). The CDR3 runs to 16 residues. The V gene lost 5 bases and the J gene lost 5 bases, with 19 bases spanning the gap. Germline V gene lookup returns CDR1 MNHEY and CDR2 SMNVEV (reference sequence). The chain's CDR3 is CASSPNRVGTHNEQFF. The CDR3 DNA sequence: TGTGCCAGCAGTCCCAACCGGGTGGGGACCCACAATGAGCAGTTCTTC.

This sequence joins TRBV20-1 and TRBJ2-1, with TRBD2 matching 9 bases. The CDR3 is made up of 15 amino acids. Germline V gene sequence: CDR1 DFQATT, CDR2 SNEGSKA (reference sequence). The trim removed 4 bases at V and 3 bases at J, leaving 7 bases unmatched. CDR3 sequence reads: CSATRAGGIYNEQFF. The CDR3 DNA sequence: TGCAGTGCTACCAGAGCGGGGGGAATCTACAATGAGCAGTTCTTC.

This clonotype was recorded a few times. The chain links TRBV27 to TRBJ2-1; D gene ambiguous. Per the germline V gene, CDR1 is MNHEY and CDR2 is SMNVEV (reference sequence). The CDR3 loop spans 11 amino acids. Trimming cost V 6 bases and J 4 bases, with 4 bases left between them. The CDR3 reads CASRRYNEQFF. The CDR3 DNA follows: TGTGCCAGCAGACGATACAATGAGCAGTTCTTC.

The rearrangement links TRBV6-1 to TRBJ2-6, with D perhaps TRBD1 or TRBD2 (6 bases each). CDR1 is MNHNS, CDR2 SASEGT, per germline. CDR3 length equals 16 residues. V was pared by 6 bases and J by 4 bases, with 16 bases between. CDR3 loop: CASSLVGGGGANVLTF. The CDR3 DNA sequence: TGTGCCAGCAGCCTGGTGGGGGGCGGGGGGGCCAACGTCCTGACTTTC.

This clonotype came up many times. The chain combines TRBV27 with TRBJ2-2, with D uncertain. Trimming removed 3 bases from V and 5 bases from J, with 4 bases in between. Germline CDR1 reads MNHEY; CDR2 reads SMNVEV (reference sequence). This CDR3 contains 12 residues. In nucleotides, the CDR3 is TGTGCCAGCAGTTTTTTGACCGGGGAGCTGTTTTTT. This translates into CASSFLTGELFF.

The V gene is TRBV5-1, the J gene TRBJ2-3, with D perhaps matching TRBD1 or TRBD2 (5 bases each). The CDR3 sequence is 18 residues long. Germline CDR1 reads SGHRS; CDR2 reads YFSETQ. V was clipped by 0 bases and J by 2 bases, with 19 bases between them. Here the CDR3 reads CASSLARSGDGSTDTQYF. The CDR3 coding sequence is TGCGCCAGCAGCTTGGCCCGGAGTGGGGACGGATCCACAGATACGCAGTATTTT.

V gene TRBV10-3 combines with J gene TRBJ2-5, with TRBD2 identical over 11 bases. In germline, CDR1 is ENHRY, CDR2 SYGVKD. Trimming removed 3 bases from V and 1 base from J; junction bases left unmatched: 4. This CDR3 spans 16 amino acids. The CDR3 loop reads CAISDPGTSGQETQYF. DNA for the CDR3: TGTGCCATCAGTGACCCCGGGACTAGCGGCCAAGAGACCCAGTACTTC.

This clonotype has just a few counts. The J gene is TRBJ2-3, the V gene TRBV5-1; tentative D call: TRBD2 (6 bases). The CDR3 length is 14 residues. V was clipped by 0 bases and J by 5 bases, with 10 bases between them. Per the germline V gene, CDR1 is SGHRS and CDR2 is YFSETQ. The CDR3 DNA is TGCGCCAGCAGCTTGGCAATAGCGGAAGATACGCAGTATTTT. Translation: CASSLAIAEDTQYF.

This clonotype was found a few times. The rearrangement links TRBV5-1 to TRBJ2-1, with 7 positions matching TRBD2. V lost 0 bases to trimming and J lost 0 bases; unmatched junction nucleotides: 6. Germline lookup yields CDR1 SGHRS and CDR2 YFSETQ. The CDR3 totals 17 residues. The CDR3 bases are TGCGCCAGCAGCTTGGCTGTACTAGCGCCCTCCTACAATGAGCAGTTCTTC. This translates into CASSLAVLAPSYNEQFF.

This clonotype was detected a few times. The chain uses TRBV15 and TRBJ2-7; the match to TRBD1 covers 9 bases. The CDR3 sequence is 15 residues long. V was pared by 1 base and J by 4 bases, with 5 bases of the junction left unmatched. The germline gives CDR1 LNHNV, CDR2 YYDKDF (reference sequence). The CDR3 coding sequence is TGTGCCACCAGCAGAGTCGGACAGGGGTGGTACGAGCAGTACTTC. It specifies CATSRVGQGWYEQYF.

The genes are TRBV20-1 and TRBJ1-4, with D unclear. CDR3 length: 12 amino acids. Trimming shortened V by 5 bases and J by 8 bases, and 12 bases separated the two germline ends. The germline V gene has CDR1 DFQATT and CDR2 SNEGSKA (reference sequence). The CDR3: CSAGPFNEKLFF. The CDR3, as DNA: TGCAGTGCTGGTCCCTTTAACGAAAAACTGTTTTTT.

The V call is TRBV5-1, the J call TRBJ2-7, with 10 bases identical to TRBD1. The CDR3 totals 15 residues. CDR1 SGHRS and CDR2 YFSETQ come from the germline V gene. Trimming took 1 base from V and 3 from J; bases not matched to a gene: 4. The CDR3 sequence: CASSLNRDRGYEQYF. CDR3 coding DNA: TGCGCCAGCAGCTTGAACCGGGACAGGGGCTACGAGCAGTACTTC.

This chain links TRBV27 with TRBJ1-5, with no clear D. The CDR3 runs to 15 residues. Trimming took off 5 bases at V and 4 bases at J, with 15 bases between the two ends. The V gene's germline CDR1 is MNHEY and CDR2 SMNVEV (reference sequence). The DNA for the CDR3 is TGTGCCAGCAGTCTCACCTGGAGCGCTAATCAGCCCCAGCATTTT. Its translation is CASSLTWSANQPQHF.

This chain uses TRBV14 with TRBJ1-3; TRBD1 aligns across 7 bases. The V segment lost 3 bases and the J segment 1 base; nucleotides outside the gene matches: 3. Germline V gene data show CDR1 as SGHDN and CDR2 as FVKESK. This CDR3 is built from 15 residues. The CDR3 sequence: CASSHRQGSGNTIYF. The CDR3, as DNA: TGTGCCAGCAGCCACCGACAGGGTTCTGGAAACACCATATATTTT.

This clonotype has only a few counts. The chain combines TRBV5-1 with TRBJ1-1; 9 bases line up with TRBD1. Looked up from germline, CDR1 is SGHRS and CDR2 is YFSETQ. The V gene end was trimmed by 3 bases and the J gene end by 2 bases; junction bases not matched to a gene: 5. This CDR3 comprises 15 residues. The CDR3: CASSSPTGGNTEAFF. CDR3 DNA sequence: TGCGCCAGCAGCTCGCCGACAGGGGGTAACACTGAAGCTTTCTTT.

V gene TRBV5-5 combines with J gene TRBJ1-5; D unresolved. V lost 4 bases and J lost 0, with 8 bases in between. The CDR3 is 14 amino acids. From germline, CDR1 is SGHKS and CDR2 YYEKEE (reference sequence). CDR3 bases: TGTGCCAGCAGCCGGGTATATAGCAATCAGCCCCAGCATTTT. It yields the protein CASSRVYSNQPQHF.

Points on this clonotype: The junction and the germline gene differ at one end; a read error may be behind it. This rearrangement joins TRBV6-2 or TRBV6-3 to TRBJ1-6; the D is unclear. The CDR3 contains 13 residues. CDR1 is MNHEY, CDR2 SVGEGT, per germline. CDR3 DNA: TGTGCCAGCACTTACTACCGGGGTTCACCCCTCCACTTT. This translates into CASTYYRGSPLHF.

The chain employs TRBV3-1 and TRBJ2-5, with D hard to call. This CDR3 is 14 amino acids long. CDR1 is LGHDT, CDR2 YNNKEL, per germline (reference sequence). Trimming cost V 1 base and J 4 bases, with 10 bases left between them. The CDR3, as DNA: TGTGCCAGCAGCCAAGTTGCCGGGCTAGAGACCCAGTACTTC. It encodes CASSQVAGLETQYF.

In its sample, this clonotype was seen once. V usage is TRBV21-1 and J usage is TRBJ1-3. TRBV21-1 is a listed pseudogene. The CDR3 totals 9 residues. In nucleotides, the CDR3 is TGTGCCTGGTCAAACACCATATATTTT. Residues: CAWSNTIYF.

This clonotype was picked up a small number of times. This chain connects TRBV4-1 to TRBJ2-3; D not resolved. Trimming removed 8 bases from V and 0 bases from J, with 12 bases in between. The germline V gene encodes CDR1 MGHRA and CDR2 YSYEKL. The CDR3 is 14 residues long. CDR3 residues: CASGRDGSTDTQYF. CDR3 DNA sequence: TGCGCCAGCGGGCGCGATGGGAGCACAGATACGCAGTATTTT.